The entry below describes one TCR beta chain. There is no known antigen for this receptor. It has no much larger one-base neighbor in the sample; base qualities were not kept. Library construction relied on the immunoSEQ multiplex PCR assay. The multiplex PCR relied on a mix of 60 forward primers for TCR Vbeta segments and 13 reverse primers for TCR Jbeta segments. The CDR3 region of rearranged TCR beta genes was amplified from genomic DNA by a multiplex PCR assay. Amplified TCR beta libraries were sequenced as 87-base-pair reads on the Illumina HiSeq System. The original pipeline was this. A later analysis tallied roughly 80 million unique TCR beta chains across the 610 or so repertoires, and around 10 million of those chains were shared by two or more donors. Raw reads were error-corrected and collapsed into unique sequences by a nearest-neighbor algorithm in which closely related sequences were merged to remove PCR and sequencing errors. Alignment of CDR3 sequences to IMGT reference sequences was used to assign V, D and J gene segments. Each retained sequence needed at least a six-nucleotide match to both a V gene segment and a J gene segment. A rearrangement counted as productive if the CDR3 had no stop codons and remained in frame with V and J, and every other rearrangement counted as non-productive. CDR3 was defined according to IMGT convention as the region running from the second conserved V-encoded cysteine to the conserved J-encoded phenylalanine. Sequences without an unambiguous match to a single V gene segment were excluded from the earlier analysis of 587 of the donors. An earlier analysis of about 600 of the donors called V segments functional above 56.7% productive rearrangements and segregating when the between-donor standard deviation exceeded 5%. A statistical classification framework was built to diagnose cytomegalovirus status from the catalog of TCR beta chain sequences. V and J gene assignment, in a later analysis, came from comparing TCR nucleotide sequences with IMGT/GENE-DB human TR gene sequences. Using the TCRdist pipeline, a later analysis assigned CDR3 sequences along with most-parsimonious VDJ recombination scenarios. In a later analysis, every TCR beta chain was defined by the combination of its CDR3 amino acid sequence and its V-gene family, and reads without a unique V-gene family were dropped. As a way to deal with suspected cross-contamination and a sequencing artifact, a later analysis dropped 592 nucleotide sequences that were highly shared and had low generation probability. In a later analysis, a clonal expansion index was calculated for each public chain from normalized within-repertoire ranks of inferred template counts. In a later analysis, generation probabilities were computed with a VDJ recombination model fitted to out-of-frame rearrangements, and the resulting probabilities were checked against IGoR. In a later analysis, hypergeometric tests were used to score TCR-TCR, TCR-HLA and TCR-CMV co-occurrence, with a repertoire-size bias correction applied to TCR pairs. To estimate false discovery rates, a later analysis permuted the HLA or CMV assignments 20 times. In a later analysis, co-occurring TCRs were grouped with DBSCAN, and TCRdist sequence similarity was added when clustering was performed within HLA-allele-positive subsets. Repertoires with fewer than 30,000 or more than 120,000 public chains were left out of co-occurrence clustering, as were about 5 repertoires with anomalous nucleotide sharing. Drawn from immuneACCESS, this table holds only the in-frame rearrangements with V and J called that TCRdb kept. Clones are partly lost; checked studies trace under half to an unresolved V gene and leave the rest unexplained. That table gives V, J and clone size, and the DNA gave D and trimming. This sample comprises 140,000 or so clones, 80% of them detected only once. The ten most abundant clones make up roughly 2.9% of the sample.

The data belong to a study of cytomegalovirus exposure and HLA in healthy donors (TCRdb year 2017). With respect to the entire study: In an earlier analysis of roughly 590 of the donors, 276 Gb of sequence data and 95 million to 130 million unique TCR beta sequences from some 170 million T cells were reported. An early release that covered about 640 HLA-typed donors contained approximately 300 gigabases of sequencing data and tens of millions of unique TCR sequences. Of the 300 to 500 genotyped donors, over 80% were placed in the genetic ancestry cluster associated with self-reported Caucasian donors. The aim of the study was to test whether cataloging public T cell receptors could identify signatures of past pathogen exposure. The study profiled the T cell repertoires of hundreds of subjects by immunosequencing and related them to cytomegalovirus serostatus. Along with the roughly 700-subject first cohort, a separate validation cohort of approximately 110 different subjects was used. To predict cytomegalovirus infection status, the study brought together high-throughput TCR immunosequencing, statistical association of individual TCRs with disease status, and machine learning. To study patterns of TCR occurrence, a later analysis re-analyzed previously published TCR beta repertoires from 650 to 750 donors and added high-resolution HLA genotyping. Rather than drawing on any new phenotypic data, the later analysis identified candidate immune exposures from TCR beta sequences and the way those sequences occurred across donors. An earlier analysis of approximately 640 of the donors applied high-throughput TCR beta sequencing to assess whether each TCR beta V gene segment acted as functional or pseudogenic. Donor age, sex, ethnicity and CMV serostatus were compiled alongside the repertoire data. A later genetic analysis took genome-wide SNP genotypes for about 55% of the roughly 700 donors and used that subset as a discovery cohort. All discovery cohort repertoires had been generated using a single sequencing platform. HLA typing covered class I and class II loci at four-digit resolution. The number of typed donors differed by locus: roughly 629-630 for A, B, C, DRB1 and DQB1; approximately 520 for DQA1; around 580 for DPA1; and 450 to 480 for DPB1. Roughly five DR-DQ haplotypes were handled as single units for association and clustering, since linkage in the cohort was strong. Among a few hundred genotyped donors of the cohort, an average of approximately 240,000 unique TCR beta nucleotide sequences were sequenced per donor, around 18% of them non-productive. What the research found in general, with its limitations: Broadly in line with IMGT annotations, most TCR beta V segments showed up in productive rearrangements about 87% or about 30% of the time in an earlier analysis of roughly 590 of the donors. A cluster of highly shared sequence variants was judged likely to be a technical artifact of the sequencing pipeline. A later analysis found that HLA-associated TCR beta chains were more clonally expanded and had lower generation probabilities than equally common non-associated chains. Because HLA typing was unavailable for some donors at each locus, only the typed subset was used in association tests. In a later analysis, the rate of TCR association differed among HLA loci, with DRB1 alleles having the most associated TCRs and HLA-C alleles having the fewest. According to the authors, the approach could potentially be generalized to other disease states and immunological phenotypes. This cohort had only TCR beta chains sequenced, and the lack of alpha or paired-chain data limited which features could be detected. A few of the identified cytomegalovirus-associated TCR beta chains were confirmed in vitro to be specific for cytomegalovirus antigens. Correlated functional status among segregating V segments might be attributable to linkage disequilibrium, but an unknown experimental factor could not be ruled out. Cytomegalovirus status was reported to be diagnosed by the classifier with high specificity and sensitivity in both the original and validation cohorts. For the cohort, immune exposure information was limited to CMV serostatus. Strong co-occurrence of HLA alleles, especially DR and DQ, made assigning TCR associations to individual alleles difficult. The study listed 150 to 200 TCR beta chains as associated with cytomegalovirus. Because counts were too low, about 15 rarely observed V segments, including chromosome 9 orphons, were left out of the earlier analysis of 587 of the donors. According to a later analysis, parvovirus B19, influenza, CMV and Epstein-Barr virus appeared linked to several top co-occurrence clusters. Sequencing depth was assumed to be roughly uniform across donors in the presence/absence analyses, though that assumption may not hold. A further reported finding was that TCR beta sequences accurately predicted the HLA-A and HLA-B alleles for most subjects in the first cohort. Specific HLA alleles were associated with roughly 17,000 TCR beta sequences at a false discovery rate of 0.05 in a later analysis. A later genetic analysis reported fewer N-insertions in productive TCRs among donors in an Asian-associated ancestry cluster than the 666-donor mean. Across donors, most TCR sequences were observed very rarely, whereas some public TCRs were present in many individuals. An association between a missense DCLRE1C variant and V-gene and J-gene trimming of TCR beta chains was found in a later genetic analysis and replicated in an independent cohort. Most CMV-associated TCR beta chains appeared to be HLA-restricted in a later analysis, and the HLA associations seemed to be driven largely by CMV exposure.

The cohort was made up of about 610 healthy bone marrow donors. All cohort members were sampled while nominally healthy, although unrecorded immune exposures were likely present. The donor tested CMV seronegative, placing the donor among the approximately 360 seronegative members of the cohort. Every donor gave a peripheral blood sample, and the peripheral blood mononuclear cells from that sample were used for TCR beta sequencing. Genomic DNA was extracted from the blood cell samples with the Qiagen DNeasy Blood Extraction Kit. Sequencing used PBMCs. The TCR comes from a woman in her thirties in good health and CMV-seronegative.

In nucleotides, the sequence is TGTGCCAGCAGGGTAGCGGGGGCCCAAGAGACCCAGTACTTC. Its translation reads: CASRVAGAQETQYF. In this chain, TRBV6-6 is recombined with TRBJ2-5, with TRBD2 identical over 9 junction bases. The CDR3 has 14 amino acids, counting the end cysteine and phenylalanine. Just CDR3 DNA is preserved here, 42 bases in frame from base 1. The germline V gene (reference sequence) specifies MNHNY as CDR1 and SVGAGI as CDR2. Trimmed from V: 6 bases; trimmed from J: 1 base; junction bases lacking a gene match: 3.